This T cell receptor beta chain originates from a study of T-cell reconstitution after alpha-beta-depleted transplantation in children. Study conclusions and caveats: In some patients, recipient T cells and intrathymic progenitors surviving conditioning explained high day-60 diversity. Most T-cell counts and diversity one year after the transplant came from T cells that were newly produced. Reports say that about two months after transplant, the alpha-beta T cells came out of several hundred graft clones that had expanded.

On this clonotype itself: Its target is unknown. A read error may explain this, as a much larger clone is one base away.

Researchers prepared the TCRbeta library using unique molecular identifiers, the study reports. TCRdb re-derived calls from the PCR reads in MiXCR, one entry per CDR3 protein. The sample records approximately 300,000 distinct CDR3 sequences, around 7.1% being singletons. The CDR3 has 12 amino acids. The clonotype comes from a female patient aged 2-9 years who had a stem cell transplant for Fanconi anemia, so the T cells may come from the graft donor. The sequences come from peripheral blood, collected 360 days after TCRalphabeta/CD19-depleted stem cell transplant. The chain combines TRBV12-3 or TRBV12-4 with TRBJ1-2; D gene ambiguous. The CDR3: CASSLGVDGYPF. CDR3 DNA: TGTGCCAGCAGTTTGGGAGTGGATGGCTACCCCTTC.